The entry below describes one T cell receptor beta chain. This specimen comes from a study of blood T cell repertoires in COVID-19. On the study more broadly: Acute and convalescent COVID-19 specimens originated in the United States, Italy and Spain. The cDNA or gDNA used as material had been derived from T cells, B-cell-depleted T cells, or PBMCs.

Per the authors' pipeline: Cell counts per sample came from amplifying reference gene primers. This table comes from immunoSEQ multiplex PCR, and its TCRdb copy is limited to in-frame clones, with some not included. V, J and clone size reflect that table, while D and trimming were determined from the DNA. The sample includes under 200,000 clones, around four fifths of them seen just once. V lost 0 bases to trimming and J lost 2 bases; unmatched junction nucleotides: 6. Germline CDR1 and CDR2: ENHRY and SYGVKD. CDR3 length: 17 residues. Sequencing was carried out using peripheral blood. This receptor was taken from a man between 65 and 80 years old who had recovered from COVID-19. The J gene is TRBJ1-1, the V gene TRBV10-3, with 10 bases identical to TRBD1. The CDR3 nucleotides read TGTGCCATCAGTGAGTCCCCGGGACAGGGGATTAACACTGAAGCTTTCTTT. It encodes CAISESPGQGINTEAFF.